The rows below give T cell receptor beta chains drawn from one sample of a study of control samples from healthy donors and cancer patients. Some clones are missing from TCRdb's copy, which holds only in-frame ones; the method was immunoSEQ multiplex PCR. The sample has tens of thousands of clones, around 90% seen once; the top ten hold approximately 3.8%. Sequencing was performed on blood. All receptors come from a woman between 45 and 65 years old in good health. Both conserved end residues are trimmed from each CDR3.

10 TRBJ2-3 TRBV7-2 ASSSGTDTQY
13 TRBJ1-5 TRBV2 ASSEVGTGNQPQH
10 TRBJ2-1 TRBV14 ASSRDNREQF
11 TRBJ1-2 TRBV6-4 ATNSRGIYGYT
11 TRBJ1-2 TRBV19 ASSTGQARGYT
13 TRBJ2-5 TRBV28 ASSSDGERGETQY
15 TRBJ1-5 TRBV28 ASSAPGQGYSNQPQH
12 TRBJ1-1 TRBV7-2 ASSSPQGPGKAF
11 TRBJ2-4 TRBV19 ASSIGQLNIQY
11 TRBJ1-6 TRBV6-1 ASSEQYNSPLH
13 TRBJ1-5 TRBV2 ASSARQGVSQPQH
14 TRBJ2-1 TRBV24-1 ATSDLGPGGYNEQF
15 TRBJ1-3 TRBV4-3 ASSQEKTDFSGNTIY
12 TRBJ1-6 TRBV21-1 ASSNYLRDSPLH
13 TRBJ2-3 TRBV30 AWSPGTGMADTQY